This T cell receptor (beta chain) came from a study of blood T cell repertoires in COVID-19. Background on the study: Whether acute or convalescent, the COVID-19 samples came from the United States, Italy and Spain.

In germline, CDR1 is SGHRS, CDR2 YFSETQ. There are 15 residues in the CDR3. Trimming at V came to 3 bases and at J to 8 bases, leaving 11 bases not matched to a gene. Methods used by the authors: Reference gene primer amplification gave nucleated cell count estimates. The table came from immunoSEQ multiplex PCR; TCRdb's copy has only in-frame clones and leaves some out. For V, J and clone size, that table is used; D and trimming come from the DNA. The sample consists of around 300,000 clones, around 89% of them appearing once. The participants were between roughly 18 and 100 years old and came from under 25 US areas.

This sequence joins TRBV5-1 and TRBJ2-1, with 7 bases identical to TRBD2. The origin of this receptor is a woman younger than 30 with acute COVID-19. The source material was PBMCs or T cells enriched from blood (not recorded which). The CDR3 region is CASSSSGILDHEQFF. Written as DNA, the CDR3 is TGCGCCAGCAGCTCAAGCGGGATTCTCGATCATGAGCAGTTCTTC.